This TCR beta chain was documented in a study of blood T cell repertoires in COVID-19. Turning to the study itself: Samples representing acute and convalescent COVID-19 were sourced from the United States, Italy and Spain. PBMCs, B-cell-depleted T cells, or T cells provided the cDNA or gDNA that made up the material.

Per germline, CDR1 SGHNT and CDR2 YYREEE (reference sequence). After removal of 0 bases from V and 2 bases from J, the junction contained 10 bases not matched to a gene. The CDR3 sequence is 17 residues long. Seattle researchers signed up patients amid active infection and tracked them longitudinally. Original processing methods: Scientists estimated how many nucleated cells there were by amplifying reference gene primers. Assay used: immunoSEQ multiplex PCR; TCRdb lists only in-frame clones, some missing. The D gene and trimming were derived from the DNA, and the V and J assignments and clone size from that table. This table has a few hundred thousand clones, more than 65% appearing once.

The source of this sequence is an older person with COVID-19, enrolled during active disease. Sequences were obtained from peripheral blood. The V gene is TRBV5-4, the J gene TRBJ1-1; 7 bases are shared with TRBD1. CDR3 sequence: CASSLGAQTGINTEAFF. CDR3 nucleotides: TGTGCCAGCAGCTTGGGGGCACAGACAGGGATTAACACTGAAGCTTTCTTT. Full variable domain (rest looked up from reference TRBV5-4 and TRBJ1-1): ETGVTQSPTHLIKTRGQQVTLRCSSQSGHNTVSWYQQALGQGPQFIFQYYREEENGRGNFPPRFSGLQFPNYSSELNVNALELDDSALYLCASSLGAQTGINTEAFFGQGTRLTVV.